This TCR beta chain was recovered during a study of beta chain features in type 1 diabetes. For the study at large: Patients looked much like healthy donors when it came to age, gender and cell yields.

Expressed TCRB transcripts were sequenced, since all the RNA that had been isolated was reverse transcribed. Measured with immunoSEQ multiplex PCR; TCRdb has only the in-frame clones, and not every one. The data show fewer than 400,000 clones, roughly 9% seen once. A remark on this clone: Its antigen is unidentified.

Whole-study results and caveats: In every one of the four CD4+ subsets, TCRB CDR3s were moderately but significantly shorter in Type 1 diabetes patients. In patients and controls equally, PCR might favor templates that are shorter.

The CDR3 loop spans 14 amino acids. Germline-derived CDR1 and CDR2 are MDHEN and SYDVKM. V was pared by 10 bases and J by 3 bases, with 10 bases of the junction left unmatched. J is TRBJ2-7 and V is TRBV28, with 9 bases lining up with TRBD2. The sample consisted of central memory CD4+ T cells from blood. This receptor was obtained from a man aged 30-40 years with type 1 diabetes. The DNA of the CDR3 is TGTGCCACTACGCGGCTAGCGGGGATCTACGAGCAGTACTTC. Translation gives CATTRLAGIYEQYF.